This T cell receptor beta chain was found in a study of Ad26.COV2.S vaccination and SARS-CoV-2 variants. Study overall: Once, or twice with 56 days between doses, Ad26.COV2.S was given intramuscularly. Study-wide findings and caveats: Comparability of non-spike TCR breadth was observed across vaccine and placebo recipients. Possible underestimation of total T cell responses by the TCR breadth and depth analyses was noted.

This CDR3 has 15 residues. The germline V gene encodes CDR1 LGHNA and CDR2 YNFKEQ. Trimming stripped 0 bases from V and 1 base from J, with 7 bases between. About this clone: Antigen unknown. The same CDR3 can be traced to other DNA sequences in this sample.

The protocol was immunoSEQ multiplex PCR, while the TCRdb copy is restricted to in-frame clones and leaves out a portion. The sample carries hundreds of thousands of clones, roughly 90% recorded once. Noted treatment: around 19 received Ad26.COV2.S at low or high dose, single or two shots; about five received placebo; per-sample allocation not given. The study sampled participants on day 63 after the first vaccine or placebo injection. This receptor was identified in a person aged 18-60 years who received the Ad26.COV2.S COVID-19 vaccine or a placebo. This specimen consisted of peripheral blood, obtained in a trial of Ad26.COV2.S vaccine versus placebo. J is TRBJ1-5 and V is TRBV4-2, with D uncertain. CDR3 sequence reads: CASSQETGSNQPQHF. For the CDR3, the DNA is TGTGCCAGCAGCCAAGAAACGGGGAGCAATCAGCCCCAGCATTTT.